This T cell receptor beta chain emerged from a study of cytomegalovirus exposure and HLA in healthy donors (dated by TCRdb to 2017 to 2019). Turning to the overall study: An earlier analysis of some 600 of the donors reported under 300 Gb of sequence data and some 110 million unique TCR beta sequences obtained from around 190 million T cells. Roughly 290 gigabases of sequencing data and 70 million to 95 million unique TCR sequences made up an early release that covered some 640 HLA-typed donors. The genetic ancestry cluster associated with self-reported Caucasian donors included 81% of the 350 to 500 genotyped donors. The study aimed to test whether signatures of past pathogen exposure could be identified by cataloging public T cell receptors. The T cell repertoires of 700 or so subjects were profiled by immunosequencing and related to cytomegalovirus serostatus. Along with the roughly 670-subject first cohort, a separate validation cohort of more than 90 different subjects was used. High-throughput TCR immunosequencing, statistical association of individual TCRs with disease status, and machine learning were combined to predict cytomegalovirus infection status. A later analysis re-examined previously published TCR beta repertoires from 600 to 700 donors and added high-resolution HLA genotyping to investigate patterns of TCR occurrence. Rather than using new phenotypic data, the later analysis identified candidate immune exposures from TCR beta sequences and from how often those sequences occurred across donors. An earlier analysis of several hundred of the donors used high-throughput TCR beta sequencing to judge whether each TCR beta V gene segment behaved as functional or pseudogenic. Donor age, sex, ethnicity and CMV serostatus were compiled alongside the repertoire data. A later genetic analysis took genome-wide SNP genotypes for about 65% of the 666 donors and used that subset as a discovery cohort. All discovery cohort repertoires had been generated on a single sequencing platform. Both class I and class II loci were covered by HLA typing, at four-digit resolution. The number of donors typed differed by locus, with about 629-630 for A, B, C, DRB1 and DQB1, 522 for DQA1, under 610 for DPA1, and 472 for DPB1. Several DR-DQ haplotypes were treated as single units for association and clustering because of strong linkage in the cohort. On average, about 200,000 unique TCR beta nucleotide sequences were sequenced per donor among 398 genotyped donors of the cohort, with roughly 20% of those sequences being non-productive.

Library prep was done by the immunoSEQ multiplex PCR assay. A mixture of 60 forward primers for TCR Vbeta segments and 13 reverse primers for TCR Jbeta segments was used in the multiplex PCR. Amplification of the CDR3 region of rearranged TCR beta genes was performed with a multiplex PCR assay on genomic DNA. Amplified TCR beta libraries were sequenced as 87-base-pair reads on the Illumina HiSeq System. On the study's bioinformatics: A later analysis tallied 75 million to 95 million unique TCR beta chains across the 660 or so repertoires, and some 12 million of those chains were shared by two or more donors. To remove PCR and sequencing errors, raw reads were error-corrected and collapsed into unique sequences using a nearest-neighbor algorithm that merged closely related sequences. CDR3 sequences were aligned to IMGT reference sequences to assign V, D and J gene segments. Each retained sequence needed at least a six-nucleotide match to both a V gene segment and a J gene segment. Rearrangements were called productive when the CDR3 lacked stop codons and stayed in frame with V and J; all others were non-productive. CDR3 was defined according to IMGT convention as the region running from the second conserved V-encoded cysteine to the conserved J-encoded phenylalanine. The earlier analysis of 500 to 650 of the donors excluded any sequence lacking an unambiguous match to a single V gene segment. An earlier analysis of some 500 of the donors classified V segments as functional when productive rearrangements were above 56.7% and as segregating when the standard deviation between donors was above 5%. To diagnose cytomegalovirus status from the catalog of TCR beta chain sequences, a statistical classification framework was built. A later analysis assigned V and J genes by comparing TCR nucleotide sequences with IMGT/GENE-DB human TR gene sequences. A later analysis assigned CDR3 sequences and most-parsimonious VDJ recombination scenarios with the TCRdist pipeline. In a later analysis, each TCR beta chain was defined by its CDR3 amino acid sequence together with its V-gene family, and reads lacking a unique V-gene family were excluded. To address suspected cross-contamination and a sequencing artifact, a later analysis removed approximately 600 highly shared, low-generation-probability nucleotide sequences. A later analysis calculated a clonal expansion index for each public chain from normalized within-repertoire ranks of inferred template counts. A later analysis computed generation probabilities with a VDJ recombination model fitted to out-of-frame rearrangements, and checked the results against IGoR. A later analysis scored TCR-TCR, TCR-HLA and TCR-CMV co-occurrence with hypergeometric tests, applying a repertoire-size bias correction to TCR pairs. False discovery rates were estimated in a later analysis by permuting HLA or CMV assignments 20 times. In a later analysis, co-occurring TCRs were grouped using DBSCAN, and TCRdist sequence similarity was added for clustering within HLA-allele-positive subsets. Repertoires with fewer than 30,000 or more than 120,000 public chains, plus five repertoires with anomalous nucleotide sharing, were excluded from co-occurrence clustering. The immuneACCESS repertoire file appears here via TCRdb, limited to in-frame rearrangements. These files lack a portion of the clones; in checked studies, under half of the deficit traces to unresolved V genes, and the cause of the others is not known. For V, J and clone size, that table is used; D and trimming come from the DNA. The sample table shows fewer than 120,000 clones, and about three quarters are seen once. The ten biggest clones cover approximately 1.2% of the sample.

CDR1 and CDR2 are read off the germline V gene as SGHDT and YYEEEE. The CDR3 runs 16 amino acids, cysteine and phenylalanine included. Solely the CDR3 DNA is kept, with 48 bases framed from the first base. Clipping removes 4 bases from V and 5 bases from J, with 9 as the unmatched junction base count. Study-level results and caveats: According to the authors, the approach could potentially be generalized to other disease states and immunological phenotypes. In a later genetic analysis, a missense DCLRE1C variant was associated with V-gene and J-gene trimming of TCR beta chains, and the association was replicated in an independent cohort. A further reported finding was that TCR beta sequences accurately predicted the HLA-A and HLA-B alleles for most subjects in the first cohort. Linkage disequilibrium might explain the correlated functional status among segregating V segments, but an unknown experimental factor could not be excluded. According to a later analysis, TCR association rates differed among HLA loci, with DRB1 alleles showing the most associated TCRs and HLA-C alleles showing the fewest. A later analysis found that most CMV-associated TCR beta chains appeared HLA-restricted, with HLA associations seemingly driven largely by CMV exposure. Most TCR sequences were observed very rarely across donors, whereas some public TCRs were present in many individuals. Cytomegalovirus status was reported to be diagnosed by the classifier with high specificity and sensitivity in both the original and validation cohorts. Several of the top co-occurrence clusters appeared to be linked to parvovirus B19, influenza, CMV and Epstein-Barr virus, according to a later analysis. Some IMGT-functional V segments, including TRBV6-2 and TRBV6-3, could not be distinguished by the 87-base-pair reads and were therefore excluded. The study gave a list of roughly 150 TCR beta chains associated with cytomegalovirus. When HLA alleles, especially DR and DQ, strongly co-occurred, TCR associations were difficult to assign to individual alleles. A cluster of highly shared sequence variants was judged likely to be a technical artifact of the sequencing pipeline. In a later analysis, about 16,000 TCR beta sequences were associated with specific HLA alleles at a false discovery rate of 0.05. The earlier analysis of about 600 of the donors excluded approximately 15 rarely observed V segments, including chromosome 9 orphons, because counts were too low. CMV serostatus was the only immune exposure information available for the cohort. In an earlier analysis of roughly 500 of the donors, most TCR beta V segments appeared in productive rearrangements about 87% or about 30% of the time, broadly matching IMGT annotations. Roughly uniform sequencing depth across donors was assumed in presence/absence analyses, although this assumption may not hold. Compared with equally common non-associated chains, HLA-associated TCR beta chains in a later analysis were more clonally expanded and had lower generation probabilities. A later genetic analysis reported fewer N-insertions in productive TCRs among donors in an Asian-associated ancestry cluster than the approximately 700-donor mean. The cohort was sequenced for TCR beta chains only, and without alpha or paired-chain data the features that could be detected were limited. HLA typing was unavailable for some donors at each locus, so association tests used only the typed subset. In vitro tests confirmed that a few of the cytomegalovirus-associated TCR beta chains recognize cytomegalovirus antigens.

Comment on this clone: What this receptor recognizes is not known. The record has no base qualities; no much larger clone is one base away.

The cohort was made up of several hundred healthy bone marrow donors. At the time of sampling, every cohort member was nominally healthy, though immune exposures that went unrecorded were likely present. The donor tested CMV seronegative, placing the donor among the 350 or so seronegative members of the cohort. Each donor provided a peripheral blood sample, and peripheral blood mononuclear cells were used for TCR beta sequencing. The Qiagen DNeasy Blood Extraction Kit was used to extract genomic DNA from the blood cell samples. The chain couples TRBV5-6 to TRBJ1-6; TRBD1 matches 7 bases in the middle. This clonotype originated in a woman aged 25 to 39 in good health and CMV-seronegative. The sequencing input was PBMCs. The DNA sequence is as follows: TGTGCCAGCAGCCCCCGGAGACAGGGCGATAATTCACCCCTCCACTTT. Its translation is CASSPRRQGDNSPLHF. Outside the CDR3, residues come from the reference TRBV5-6 and TRBJ1-6 proteins, so the full variable domain is: DAGVTQSPTHLIKTRGQQVTLRCSPKSGHDTVSWYQQALGQGPQFIFQYYEEEERQRGNFPDRFSGHQFPNYSSELNVNALLLGDSALYLCASSPRRQGDNSPLHFGNGTRLTVT.